These 14 T cell receptor beta chains share one sample of origin, sequenced in a study of T-cell reconstitution after alpha-beta-depleted transplantation in children. The library targeted TCRbeta and was prepared with unique molecular identifiers. TCRdb itself ran the PCR reads through MiXCR, one entry per CDR3 protein. Here the sample spans 530,000 or so distinct CDR3 sequences, over 25% being singletons. The material sequenced was PBMCs, taken before TCRalphabeta/CD19-depleted stem cell transplant. Source of these receptors: a boy under two years old with Wiskott-Aldrich syndrome, due to receive a stem cell transplant.

This clonotype was observed a few times. The CDR3 is CASSQTAGPFQETQYF. CDR3 in DNA: TGCGCCAGCAGCCAAACAGCGGGACCCTTCCAAGAGACCCAGTACTTC. The chain recombines TRBV4-1 with TRBJ2-5, with 7 bases aligning to TRBD2. Trimming at V came to 2 bases and at J to 1 base, leaving 7 bases not matched to a gene. The V gene's germline CDR1 is MGHRA and CDR2 YSYEKL. CDR3 length: 16 amino acids.

In its sample, this clonotype was seen a few times. The rearrangement joins TRBV30 to TRBJ1-3; D uncertain. The germline CDR1 and CDR2 sequences are GTSNPN and SVGIG (reference sequence). V was clipped by 1 base and J by 3 bases, with 4 bases between them. This CDR3 spans 12 amino acids. The CDR3 DNA reads as TGTGCCTGGAGTGCCGGTGGAAACACCATATATTTT. Translating it yields CAWSAGGNTIYF.

The chain's CDR3 is CASSSNKGKGYTF. CDR3 sequence (DNA): TGTGCCAGCAGCTCTAACAAGGGTAAAGGCTACACCTTC. The chain couples TRBV7-9 to TRBJ1-2; D gene uncertain. Germline V lookup: CDR1 SEHNR, CDR2 FQNEAQ (reference sequence). This CDR3 contains 13 residues. Trimming shortened V by 4 bases and J by 8 bases, and 14 bases separated the two germline ends.

The chain employs TRBV7-6 and TRBJ2-7; a possible D gene is TRBD2 (5 bases). CDR3 length: 13 residues. Germline V gives CDR1 SGHVS, CDR2 FNYEAQ. V lost 3 bases, J lost 7 bases, and 13 bases lay in between. In DNA, the CDR3 is TGTGCCAGCAGCTTGGAGCGGTTAGGAGAGCAGTACTTC. Translated, it gives CASSLERLGEQYF.

This clonotype has more than one count but fewer than ten. V is TRBV20-1 and J is TRBJ1-2; no firm D call. The CDR3 extends over 11 amino acids. From germline, CDR1 is DFQATT and CDR2 SNEGSKA (reference sequence). Between the trimmed V and J ends, which lost 5 bases and 5 bases, there was a span of 9 bases. The chain's CDR3 is CSAAAEYGYTF. CDR3 DNA: TGCAGTGCTGCCGCTGAATATGGCTACACCTTC.

This chain uses TRBV20-1 with TRBJ1-5; D is undetermined. Looked up from germline, CDR1 is DFQATT and CDR2 is SNEGSKA (reference sequence). Trimming pared 6 bases from V and 1 base from J, leaving 13 bases between. This CDR3 is built from 14 residues. The CDR3 loop is CSAPPGGSNQPQHF. The DNA for the CDR3 is TGCAGTGCCCCCCCCGGAGGAAGCAATCAGCCCCAGCATTTT.

The V call is TRBV6-2 or TRBV6-3, the J call TRBJ1-5; TRBD1 agrees at 8 bases. Germline V gene lookup returns CDR1 MNHEY and CDR2 SVGEGT. The V gene end was trimmed by 5 bases and the J gene end by 2 bases; junction bases not matched to a gene: 5. This CDR3 has 15 residues. This CDR3 is CASSTGQGRNQPQHF. The CDR3 nucleotides are TGTGCCAGCAGTACCGGACAGGGACGCAATCAGCCCCAGCATTTT.

Note on this clonotype: One end of the junction fails to match germline, which may point to a read error. The chain recombines TRBV27 with TRBJ1-6; TRBD1 matches 7 bases. The germline gives CDR1 MNHEY, CDR2 SMNVEV (reference sequence). The CDR3 consists of 16 residues. The CDR3 region is CASSRTGTVYSSPLHF. The CDR3, as DNA: TGTGCCAGCAGTCGTACCGGGACAGTTTATAGTTCACCCCTCCACTTT.

The rearrangement uses TRBV12-3 or TRBV12-4 and TRBJ2-2; TRBD2 agrees at 7 bases. The CDR3 contains 15 residues. V shed 5 bases and J 6 bases; nucleotides not matched to a gene: 9. The CDR3 bases are TGTGCCAGCAGTGCAAGACTAGCAGCCGCCGGGGAGCTGTTTTTT. This sequence encodes CASSARLAAAGELFF.

This clonotype showed up just a few times. This rearrangement joins TRBV24-1 to TRBJ1-2; no firm D call. The CDR3 runs 14 residues. Trimming took 0 bases from V and 8 from J, leaving 12 bases between them. Germline V gives CDR1 KGHDR, CDR2 SFDVKD. In DNA, the CDR3 is TGTGCCACCAGTGATTTGCTATTCGGCAAAGGCTACACCTTC. This sequence encodes CATSDLLFGKGYTF.

The V call is TRBV5-1, the J call TRBJ1-1; no firm D call. Germline V gene sequence: CDR1 SGHRS, CDR2 YFSETQ. The V gene lost 4 bases and the J gene lost 1 base, with 8 bases spanning the gap. The CDR3 has 13 residues. The CDR3 is CASSRVQNTEAFF. The CDR3 DNA reads as TGCGCCAGCAGCCGTGTCCAGAACACTGAAGCTTTCTTT.

The chain couples TRBV18 to TRBJ2-5; D call uncertain. Germline V gene data show CDR1 as KGHSH and CDR2 as LQKENI. The CDR3 spans 12 residues. Trimming left V 2 bases short and J 4 bases short, with 5 bases between. CDR3 sequence (DNA): TGTGCCAGCTCACCAAACGGAGAGACCCAGTACTTC. Residues: CASSPNGETQYF.

This clonotype was recorded a few times. The rearrangement links TRBV15 to TRBJ2-5; weak D call: TRBD1 (6 bases). CDR1 and CDR2 (germline): LNHNV, YYDKDF (reference sequence). V was cut by 1 base and J by 1 base, with 19 bases left in between. The CDR3 has 18 residues. The CDR3 protein is CATSRGGRTDGPQETQYF. The CDR3 DNA reads as TGTGCCACCAGCAGAGGGGGTAGGACAGACGGCCCCCAAGAGACCCAGTACTTC.

This clonotype was counted only a few times. The chain has TRBV5-1 and TRBJ2-3; D perhaps matches TRBD2 (6 bases). This CDR3 contains 13 residues. Germline V gene lookup returns CDR1 SGHRS and CDR2 YFSETQ. Trimming cost V 6 bases and J 2 bases, with 10 bases left between them. CDR3: CASKREDTDTQYF. The CDR3 DNA sequence: TGCGCCAGCAAAAGGGAGGACACAGATACGCAGTATTTT.